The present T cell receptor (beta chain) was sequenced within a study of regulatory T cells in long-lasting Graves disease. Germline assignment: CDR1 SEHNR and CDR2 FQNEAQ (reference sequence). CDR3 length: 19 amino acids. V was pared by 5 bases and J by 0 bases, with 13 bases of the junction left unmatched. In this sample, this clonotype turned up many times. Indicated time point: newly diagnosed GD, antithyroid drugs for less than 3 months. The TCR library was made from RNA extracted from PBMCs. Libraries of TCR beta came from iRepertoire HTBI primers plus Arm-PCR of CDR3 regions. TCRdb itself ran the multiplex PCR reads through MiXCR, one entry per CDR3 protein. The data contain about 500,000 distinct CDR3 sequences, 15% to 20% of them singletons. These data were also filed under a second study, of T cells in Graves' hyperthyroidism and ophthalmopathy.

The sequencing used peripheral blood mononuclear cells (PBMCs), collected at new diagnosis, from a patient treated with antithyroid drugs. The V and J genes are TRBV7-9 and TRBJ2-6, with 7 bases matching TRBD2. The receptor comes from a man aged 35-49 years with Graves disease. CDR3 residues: CASSPILGRGSSGANVLTF. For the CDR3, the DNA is TGTGCCAGCAGCCCGATCCTGGGGCGGGGGAGCTCTGGGGCCAACGTCCTGACTTTC.